This T cell receptor (beta chain) stems from a study of T cell responses to AZD1222 COVID-19 vaccine. Study-level points and caveats: Donors skewed white British and female; clonal diversity was possibly underestimated.

As for this clone: What it binds is unknown.

Repertoires were generated with immunoSEQ multiplex PCR, while TCRdb's copy carries only in-frame clones and drops some. This sample yields roughly 140,000 clones, of which roughly 92% are seen a single time; around 1.3% belongs to the top ten. V dropped 4 bases and J dropped 7; count of bases not matched to a gene: 10. Per the germline V gene, CDR1 is KGHSH and CDR2 is LQKENI. This CDR3 is built from 15 residues. V usage is TRBV18 and J usage is TRBJ1-2; 9 nucleotides agree with TRBD1. The TCR sequence derives from an adult in good health. Sequenced here: peripheral blood, sampled on day 0 of AZD1222 vaccination. The chain's CDR3 is CASSQWDRAPRGYTF. The CDR3 nucleotides are TGTGCCAGCTCACAGTGGGACAGGGCCCCGCGTGGCTACACCTTC.